A selection of T cell receptor beta chains follows, all from one sample in a study of metastatic and nonmetastatic thyroid tumors. TCRdb re-clonotyped the PCR reads through MiXCR. Among several thousand clones, over 15% were seen once, and the ten largest hold 9% to 10%. The sample comprised adjacent normal tissue. The origin of the receptors is a female donor with papillary thyroid cancer or a benign thyroid nodule (not recorded which). Some clones in this sample may be carry-over from other donors' samples. The CDR3 runs from the conserved cysteine through the conserved F or W. Each record gives: D gene, clone size, V gene, CDR3 length, J gene, CDR3 DNA, CDR3 protein. A D gene is named only where the DNA matches it firmly. Clone size appears in some rows only: once, few, many, or a class for an expanded clone.

>NA|NA|TRBV30|15|TRBJ1-5
TGTGCCTGGAGTGTATCAGGGGCGAGCAATCAGCCCCAGCATTTT
CAWSVSGASNQPQHF
>NA|many|TRBV29-1|13|TRBJ2-3
TGCAGTGGAGATAGCGGCAGCACAGATACGCAGTATTTT
CSGDSGSTDTQYF
>TRBD1|NA|TRBV6-1|14|TRBJ2-1
TGTGCCAGCAGTAACAGGGGCAGTTCCAATGAGCCGTTCTTC
CASSNRGSSNEPFF
>TRBD2|few|TRBV6-2/TRBV6-3|13|TRBJ2-7
TGTGCCAGCAAGGTCGCGGGAGGTCGGGAGCAGTACTTC
CASKVAGGREQYF
>TRBD1|many|TRBV5-4|15|TRBJ2-5
TGCGCCAGCAGCTTGGCCGGACAGGGGCAAGAGACCCAGTACTTC
CASSLAGQGQETQYF
>TRBD2|NA|TRBV3-1|14|TRBJ2-5
TGTGCCAGCAGCTTTCTCGGGGGGGCGGAGACCCAGTACTTC
CASSFLGGAETQYF
>NA|many|TRBV27|16|TRBJ1-5
TGTGCCAGCAGCCCTATCGGGCAGGCTACCAATCAGCCCCAGCATTTT
CASSPIGQATNQPQHF
>NA|medium-sized|TRBV7-3|15|TRBJ2-1
TGTGCCAGCAGCCTAAACGCAGGGGTTTACAATGAGCAGTTCTTC
CASSLNAGVYNEQFF
>NA|medium-sized|TRBV19|15|TRBJ1-1
TGTGCCAGTAGTCCTTCATCGGCGGGCATCCTCGGAGCTTTCTTT
CASSPSSAGILGAFF
>TRBD1|many|TRBV7-6|14|TRBJ1-1
TGTGCCAGCAGCCCCGGGACAGGGGTAACTGAAGCTTTCTTT
CASSPGTGVTEAFF
>TRBD1|many|TRBV5-6|15|TRBJ2-4
TGTGCCAGCAGCACGGTGGACAGGGGCAAAAACATTCAGTACTTC
CASSTVDRGKNIQYF
>TRBD2|medium-sized|TRBV11-3|15|TRBJ2-3
TGTGCCAGCAGCCCACTAGCGGGGAGCACAGATACGCAGTATTTT
CASSPLAGSTDTQYF
>NA|large|TRBV20-1|14|TRBJ1-6
TGCAGTGCGACAACAATGAACCCAGGGTCACCCCTCCACTTT
CSATTMNPGSPLHF
>NA|NA|TRBV20-1|18|TRBJ2-7
TGCAGTGCTAGAGGGACAGAGGGTGGCGGGGGTTCCTCCTACGAGCAGTACTTC
CSARGTEGGGGSSYEQYF
>NA|many|TRBV7-6|14|TRBJ2-7
TGTGCCAGCAGCTCCACCGGGACGGTCTACGAGCAGTACTTC
CASSSTGTVYEQYF
>TRBD2|many|TRBV6-2/TRBV6-3|13|TRBJ2-5
TGTGCCAGCACCGACGGGGGGGGAGAGACCCAGTACTTC
CASTDGGGETQYF
>TRBD2|NA|TRBV7-3|16|TRBJ2-1
TGTGCCAGCAGCCTTCAACTAGCGGGAGATTACAATGAGCAGTTCTTC
CASSLQLAGDYNEQFF
>NA|NA|TRBV19|14|TRBJ1-4
TGTGACAGTATGTATGACGGGGGTAATGAAAAAATGTTTTTT
CDSMYDGGNEKMFF
>NA|many|TRBV13|15|TRBJ2-5
TGTGCCAGCAGCTTAGCTGGGACTTGGAAAGAGACCCAGTACTTC
CASSLAGTWKETQYF
>TRBD1|medium-sized|TRBV10-2|12|TRBJ2-7
TGCGCCAGCGGGACAGTTTCCTACGAGCAGTACTTC
CASGTVSYEQYF
>NA|few|TRBV7-2|13|TRBJ1-1
TGTGCCAGCAGCTTGGGGGGAGCGACTGAAGCTTTCTTT
CASSLGGATEAFF
>NA|NA|TRBV5-1|16|TRBJ2-5
TGCGCCAGCAGCCGGAACTACCAATATCAAGTGGAGACCCAGTACTTC
CASSRNYQYQVETQYF
>NA|many|TRBV3-1|17|TRBJ1-2
TGTGCCAGCAGCCAAGGTTATTTAGGGCACTCTAACTATGGCTACACCTTC
CASSQGYLGHSNYGYTF
>NA|medium-sized|TRBV11-2|13|TRBJ1-1
TGTGCCAGCAGCCAGAGCCAGGGTGCTGAAGCTTTCTTT
CASSQSQGAEAFF
>TRBD1|medium-sized|TRBV7-3|13|TRBJ1-2
TGTGCCAGCACGGGACAGGGGATGGATGGCTACACCTTC
CASTGQGMDGYTF
>NA|medium-sized|TRBV18|12|TRBJ1-2
TGTGCCAGCTCACCCGACGTCTATGGCTACACCTTC
CASSPDVYGYTF
>NA|many|TRBV7-9|13|TRBJ1-1
TGTGCCAGCAGCGTAAGGGGAGACACTGAAGCTTTCTTT
CASSVRGDTEAFF
>NA|many|TRBV2|16|TRBJ2-1
TGTGCCAGCAGTGAAGCGGAAGCGCCCTCCTACAATGAGCAGTTCTTC
CASSEAEAPSYNEQFF
>NA|NA|TRBV5-1|13|TRBJ2-5
TGCGCCAGCAGCTCTCCAAACCTTAGCGGCCAGTACTTC
CASSSPNLSGQYF
>TRBD2|medium-sized|TRBV5-4|17|TRBJ2-1
TGTGCCAGCAGCATCGGACTAGCGGGAGGGCCGTCCAATGAGCAGTTCTTC
CASSIGLAGGPSNEQFF
>NA|NA|TRBV6-1|13|TRBJ1-4
TGTGCCAGCAGTGAAGAGGGCTTTGAAAAACTGTTTTTT
CASSEEGFEKLFF
>NA|medium-sized|TRBV11-2|14|TRBJ1-2
TGTGCCAGCAGCTTAGACCCCTTGAACTATGGCTACACCTTC
CASSLDPLNYGYTF
>NA|NA|TRBV9|13|TRBJ2-7
TGTGCCAGCCCCTGGGACACCTCCTATGAGCAGTACTTC
CASPWDTSYEQYF
>NA|NA|TRBV30|13|TRBJ1-6
TGTGCCTGGACAGAAAACTATAATTCACCCCTCCACTTT
CAWTENYNSPLHF
>NA|many|TRBV20-1|12|TRBJ1-5
TGCAGTGCCCCCGACGGATATCAGCCCCAGCATTTT
CSAPDGYQPQHF
>NA|few|TRBV6-2/TRBV6-3|13|TRBJ1-2
TGTGCCAGCAGTTACCCAGGGGACTATGGCTACACCTTC
CASSYPGDYGYTF
>TRBD1|NA|TRBV12-3/TRBV12-4|12|TRBJ1-1
TGTGCCAGCAGTTTCAGGGGGACTGAAGCTTTCTTT
CASSFRGTEAFF
>NA|NA|TRBV6-1|16|TRBJ2-7
TGTGCCAGCAGTGACCCCAAGGGGGGGGCCGCCTACGAGCAGTACTTC
CASSDPKGGAAYEQYF
>NA|medium-sized|TRBV7-9|11|TRBJ2-7
TGTGCCAGCAGCTGGTTCTACGAGCAGTACTTC
CASSWFYEQYF
>NA|medium-sized|TRBV10-2|11|TRBJ2-1
TGCGCCAGCAGTTGGACGAATGAGCAGTTCTTC
CASSWTNEQFF